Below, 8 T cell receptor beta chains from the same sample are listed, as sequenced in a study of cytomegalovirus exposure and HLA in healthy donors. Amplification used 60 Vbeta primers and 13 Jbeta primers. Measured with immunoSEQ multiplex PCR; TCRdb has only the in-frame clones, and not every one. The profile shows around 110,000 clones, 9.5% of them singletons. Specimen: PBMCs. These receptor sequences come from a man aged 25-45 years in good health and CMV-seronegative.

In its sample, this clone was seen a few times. CDR3 amino acids: CSVGGGVNEQYF. The CDR3 coding sequence is TGCAGCGTTGGGGGCGGGGTCAACGAGCAGTACTTC. This sequence joins TRBV29-1 and TRBJ2-7; D is perhaps TRBD2 (6 bases). This CDR3 has 12 amino acids. V lost 4 bases to trimming and J lost 5 bases, with 12 bases between them. Per germline, CDR1 SQVTM and CDR2 ANQGSEA.

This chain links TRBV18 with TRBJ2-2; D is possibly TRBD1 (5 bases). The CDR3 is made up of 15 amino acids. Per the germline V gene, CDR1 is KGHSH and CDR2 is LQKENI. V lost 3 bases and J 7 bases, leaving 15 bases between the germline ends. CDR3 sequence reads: CASSPVRADNGELFF. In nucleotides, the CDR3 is TGTGCCAGCTCACCCGTTAGGGCGGACAACGGGGAGCTGTTTTTT. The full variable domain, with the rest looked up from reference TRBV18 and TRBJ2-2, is NAGVMQNPRHLVRRRGQEARLRCSPMKGHSHVYWYRQLPEEGLKFMVYLQKENIIDESGMPKERFSAEFPKEGPSILRIQQVVRGDSAAYFCASSPVRADNGELFFGEGSRLTVL.

The DNA for the CDR3 is TGTGCCAGCAGCTTGGAGACTATACCCCCCTACGAGCAGTACTTC. Translating it yields CASSLETIPPYEQYF. The chain uses TRBV5-6 and TRBJ2-7, with a possible D match to TRBD2 (5 bases). The CDR3 has 15 residues. The V end lost 0 bases, the J end lost 2 bases, and 12 bases lay between the germline ends. Germline CDR1 and CDR2: SGHDT and YYEEEE.

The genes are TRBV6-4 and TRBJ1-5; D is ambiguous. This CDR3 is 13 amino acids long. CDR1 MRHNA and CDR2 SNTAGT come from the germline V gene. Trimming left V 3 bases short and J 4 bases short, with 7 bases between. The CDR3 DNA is TGTGCCAGCAGTGAGCAGGAAAATCAGCCCCAGCATTTT. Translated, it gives CASSEQENQPQHF.

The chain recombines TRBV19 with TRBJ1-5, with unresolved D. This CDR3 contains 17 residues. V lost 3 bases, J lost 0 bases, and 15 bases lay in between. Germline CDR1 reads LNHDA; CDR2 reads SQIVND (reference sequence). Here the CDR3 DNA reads TGTGCCAGTAGTATTGGGCTGGTTGGATATAGCAATCAGCCCCAGCATTTT. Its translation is CASSIGLVGYSNQPQHF.

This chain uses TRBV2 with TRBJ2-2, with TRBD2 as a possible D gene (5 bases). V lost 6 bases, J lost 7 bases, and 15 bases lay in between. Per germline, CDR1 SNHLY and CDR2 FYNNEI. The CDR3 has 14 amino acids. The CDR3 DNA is TGTGCCAGCAGGGAGGACTCTGAATTCGGGGAGCTGTTTTTT. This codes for CASREDSEFGELFF.

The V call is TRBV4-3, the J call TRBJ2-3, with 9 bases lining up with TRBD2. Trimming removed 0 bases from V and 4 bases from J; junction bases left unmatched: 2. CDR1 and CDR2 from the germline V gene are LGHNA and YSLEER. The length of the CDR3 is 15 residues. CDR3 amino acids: CASSQDRGGADTQYF. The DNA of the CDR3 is TGCGCCAGCAGCCAAGATCGCGGGGGGGCAGATACGCAGTATTTT.

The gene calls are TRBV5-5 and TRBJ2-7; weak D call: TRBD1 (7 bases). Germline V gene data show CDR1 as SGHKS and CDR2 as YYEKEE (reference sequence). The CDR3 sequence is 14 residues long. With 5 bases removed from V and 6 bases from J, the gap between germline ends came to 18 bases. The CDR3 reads CASSQGGFWIEQYF. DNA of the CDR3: TGTGCCAGCAGTCAGGGGGGCTTTTGGATCGAGCAGTACTTC. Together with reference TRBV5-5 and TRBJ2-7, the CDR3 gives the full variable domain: DAGVTQSPTHLIKTRGQQVTLRCSPISGHKSVSWYQQVLGQGPQFIFQYYEKEERGRGNFPDRFSARQFPNYSSELNVNALLLGDSALYLCASSQGGFWIEQYFGPGTRLTVT.